Listed below are T cell receptor beta chains from one sample, sequenced in a study of cytomegalovirus exposure and HLA in healthy donors. Measured with immunoSEQ multiplex PCR; TCRdb has only the in-frame clones, and not every one. The repertoire holds roughly 130,000 clones, more than 70% seen once, with approximately 1.3% in the top ten. The material sequenced was PBMCs. The source of these receptors is a man between 25 and 39 years old in good health and CMV-seronegative. Both conserved end residues are part of each CDR3. D genes are given only for firm matches. Size values are once, few and many counts, or a class for expanded clones, and some rows have none.

NA	TRBV6-5	TRBD1	TRBJ2-7	CASSYPGQGEYEQYF	TGTGCCAGCAGTTACCCGGGACAGGGGGAATACGAGCAGTACTTC
NA	TRBV7-9	NA	TRBJ2-3	CASSPYRTQDTQYF	TGTGCCAGCAGCCCATACAGGACCCAAGATACGCAGTATTTT
NA	TRBV7-2	NA	TRBJ2-5	CASSLLAGSETQYF	TGTGCCAGCAGCTTGCTGGCGGGATCGGAGACCCAGTACTTC
NA	TRBV6-5	TRBD2	TRBJ2-1	CASSPLAGVYNEQFF	TGTGCCAGCAGCCCCCTAGCGGGAGTTTACAATGAGCAGTTCTTC
NA	TRBV18	NA	TRBJ1-4	CASSPAYGGATNEKLFF	TGTGCCAGCTCACCAGCGTATGGCGGTGCAACTAATGAAAAACTGTTTTTT
few	TRBV6-4	NA	TRBJ2-2	CASSVSLTGELFF	TGTGCCAGCAGTGTATCTCTTACCGGGGAGCTGTTTTTT
NA	TRBV25-1	NA	TRBJ1-3	CASSESPLGNTIYF	TGTGCCAGCAGTGAATCTCCTCTCGGAAACACCATATATTTT
NA	TRBV7-9	TRBD1	TRBJ1-4	CASTKTGVLQEKLFF	TGTGCCAGCACCAAAACAGGGGTCTTACAGGAAAAACTGTTTTTT
NA	TRBV2	TRBD2	TRBJ2-5	CASSETGGRETQYF	TGTGCCAGCAGTGAGACGGGGGGACGCGAGACCCAGTACTTC
NA	TRBV29-1	TRBD1	TRBJ2-7	CSVEGAGRDRATYEQYF	TGCAGCGTTGAAGGTGCGGGACGGGACAGGGCCACCTACGAGCAGTACTTC
NA	TRBV9	NA	TRBJ2-1	CASSATSGREQFF	TGTGCCAGCAGCGCTACCTCAGGGCGTGAGCAGTTCTTC
few	TRBV7-9	NA	TRBJ1-4	CASSLDRATNEKLFF	TGTGCCAGCAGCTTAGACAGGGCAACTAATGAAAAACTGTTTTTT
NA	TRBV4-1	NA	TRBJ2-5	CASSQEGFQETQYF	TGCGCCAGCAGCCAAGAGGGCTTCCAAGAGACCCAGTACTTC
NA	TRBV11-2	NA	TRBJ2-2	CASSPPSGVYWTGELFF	TGTGCCAGCAGCCCCCCCTCGGGAGTCTATTGGACCGGGGAGCTGTTTTTT
NA	TRBV10-2	NA	TRBJ2-5	CASSDSTEETQYF	TGCGCCAGCAGTGACTCCACGGAAGAGACCCAGTACTTC
NA	TRBV15	NA	TRBJ1-2	CATSRDLQGNYTF	TGTGCCACCAGCAGAGATCTGCAGGGAAATTACACCTTC
NA	TRBV6-5	NA	TRBJ1-2	CASSQGFNNYGYTF	TGTGCCAGCAGTCAGGGGTTTAATAACTATGGCTACACCTTC
NA	TRBV5-6	TRBD2	TRBJ2-3	CASSYLAGDGTDTQYF	TGTGCCAGCAGCTACCTAGCGGGGGACGGCACAGATACGCAGTATTTT
NA	TRBV6-1	NA	TRBJ2-5	CASSERAQYF	TGTGCCAGCAGTGAGAGAGCCCAGTACTTC
NA	TRBV7-6	TRBD2	TRBJ2-7	CASSDHNGGGSEQYF	TGTGCCAGCAGCGACCATAACGGGGGGGGTTCCGAGCAGTACTTC
NA	TRBV6-5	NA	TRBJ1-1	CASSQTMNTEAFF	TGTGCCAGCAGCCAAACTATGAACACTGAAGCTTTCTTT
few	TRBV6-5	NA	TRBJ2-3	CASSRTTSTDTQYF	TGTGCCAGCAGTCGGACTACCTCCACAGATACGCAGTATTTT
NA	TRBV6-5	TRBD1	TRBJ1-2	CASSRGQGYGYTF	TGTGCCAGCAGTAGAGGACAGGGCTATGGCTACACCTTC
NA	TRBV5-6	NA	TRBJ1-1	CASSALRRDTEAFF	TGTGCCAGCAGCGCCCTGCGGAGGGACACTGAAGCTTTCTTT
NA	TRBV11-2	TRBD1	TRBJ2-7	CASSPRQGSEQYF	TGTGCCAGCAGCCCCCGACAGGGCTCCGAGCAGTACTTC
NA	TRBV5-1	TRBD1	TRBJ2-5	CASSSGTGVVETQYF	TGCGCCAGCAGCTCGGGCACAGGGGTGGTAGAGACCCAGTACTTC
NA	TRBV5-1	NA	TRBJ1-4	CASSSRAQGEKLFF	TGCGCCAGCAGCTCCAGGGCTCAAGGTGAAAAACTGTTTTTT
NA	TRBV10-2	TRBD1	TRBJ1-2	CASSGDRAYGYTF	TGCGCCAGCAGTGGAGACAGGGCCTATGGCTACACCTTC
NA	TRBV6-4	NA	TRBJ2-1	CASSEANTNEQFF	TGTGCCAGCAGTGAGGCCAATACCAATGAGCAGTTCTTC
once	TRBV11-3	TRBD1	TRBJ2-7	CASSLGTGVNYEQYF	TGTGCCAGCAGCTTAGGGACAGGGGTCAACTACGAGCAGTACTTC
few	TRBV5-1	TRBD1	TRBJ1-2	CASSLSGGGYTF	TGCGCCAGCAGCTTGTCAGGGGGCGGCTACACCTTC
NA	TRBV7-9	NA	TRBJ2-7	CASSLAGGVPHPYEQYF	TGTGCCAGCAGCTTAGCAGGAGGGGTTCCACATCCCTACGAGCAGTACTTC
few	TRBV7-9	TRBD1	TRBJ2-7	CASSPGTGTSYEQYF	TGTGCCAGCAGCCCCGGGACAGGGACGTCCTACGAGCAGTACTTC
NA	TRBV19	NA	TRBJ2-2	CASNTGNPGELFF	TGTGCCAGCAACACAGGGAATCCCGGGGAGCTGTTTTTT
NA	TRBV6-1	TRBD1	TRBJ2-7	CASNSGQGADEQYF	TGTGCCAGCAACTCGGGACAGGGGGCTGACGAGCAGTACTTC
NA	TRBV29-1	TRBD1	TRBJ2-7	CSVAGGQGSYEQYF	TGCAGCGTTGCAGGAGGACAGGGTTCCTACGAGCAGTACTTC
NA	TRBV7-7	TRBD1	TRBJ1-3	CASSLLGQGGNTIYF	TGTGCCAGCAGCTTATTGGGACAGGGGGGAAACACCATATATTTT